This record covers a single T cell receptor (beta chain). Its antigen is unknown. To determine HCMV serostatus, a commercial ELISA kit was used to detect HCMV-specific IgG in serum. Peripheral blood mononuclear cells were isolated from blood by Ficoll density gradient centrifugation. The germline V gene yields KGHDR for CDR1 and SFDVKD for CDR2. The CDR3 spans 13 residues, from the cysteine through the phenylalanine. The DNA is unrecorded. For sequencing, an Illumina HiSeq 2000 was employed. TCR beta cDNA libraries were made by 5'RACE template switching that added a universal primer site and unique molecular identifiers. Priming for cDNA synthesis came from the TCR beta constant segment, and two successive PCR amplification steps followed. The paper's data handling went like this. MIGEC handled demultiplexing of the reads and grouping by UMI, while MiTCR was used to assemble and quantify clonotypes. Only TCR cDNA sequences supported by at least two reads were kept to exclude erroneous sequences. The tcR package was used for downstream repertoire analysis, and clonotypes were matched between fractions using CDR3 nucleotide sequence together with V segment. Antigen specificity was annotated against VDJdb with VDJmatch, allowing one amino acid substitution in CDR3. Through TCRdb reprocessing, the reads give one entry per CDR3 protein sequence; DNA is omitted. The V and J calls here are based on TCRdb, not the publication. In this sample's table one finds over 200,000 distinct CDR3 sequences. The top ten constitute around 0.37% of the sample.

This sample was taken from a study of T cells expressing NK-cell markers (dated by TCRdb to the early 2020s). Study-level background: Three sorted T-cell subsets (CD3+CD56+NKG2C+, CD3+CD56+NKG2C- and CD3+CD56-NKG2C+) from fewer than 10 donors had their TCR beta-chain repertoires profiled. Among the eight sequenced donors, seven were HCMV-seropositive and one was HCMV-seronegative. Randomly selected healthy volunteers, three men and five women, were used as the eight sequenced donors. The libraries were sequenced on Illumina HiSeq 2000/2500, MiSeq or NextSeq, producing 2 x 150 bp reads. The full study reports these points: Those dominant clonotypes were again the most abundant among CD3+CD56-NKG2C+ cells in four donors, at roughly 25-60.1%. For several donors, the dominant CD3+CD56+NKG2C+ clonotypes were among the top 10 CD8+ clonotypes and accounted for roughly 1.0-8% of CD8+ T cells. Whether the expanded NKG2C-expressing T cell clones were specific for HCMV antigens was left unclear.

This clonotype was obtained from a man aged 18-30 years in good health. Donor details come from another sample of the same person, matched by shared clones. The chain uses TRBV24-1 and TRBJ1-5. Input material: blood T cells: a sorted CD56 or NKG2C T cell subset, CD4+ or CD8+ T cells, or bulk PBMC T cells (not recorded which). This receptor has the CDR3 CATSDRSVQPQHF.